The 2 T cell receptor beta chains below come from one sample, sequenced in a study of blood T cells in healthy people across ages. Then a second PCR, running roughly 7 to 11 cycles, was carried out with a sample-barcoded 5' primer and a J-beta primer mix. TCRdb reprocessed the 5' RACE reads via MiXCR and lists one record per CDR3 protein. This table holds some 1 million distinct CDR3 sequences, 35% to 50% found once. Sequences were obtained from blood. The receptors stem from a woman in her sixties or seventies in good health.

J is TRBJ2-1 and V is TRBV15; 10 nucleotides line up with TRBD2. The CDR3 totals 18 residues. V shed 1 base, J shed 0 bases, and the junction held 6 bases outside the gene matches. The germline V gene encodes CDR1 LNHNV and CDR2 YYDKDF (reference sequence). CDR3 nucleotide sequence: TGTGCCACCAGCAGAGCTGTGACTAGCGGGTTCTCCTACAATGAGCAGTTCTTC. Its protein is CATSRAVTSGFSYNEQFF.

As to this clonotype: This may arise from a read error, as a much more abundant clone is one base away. The chain is built from TRBV5-1 and TRBJ2-4, with 9 bases matching TRBD1. The last part of the DNA fits TRBJ2-7 better; the J call may be wrong. In germline, CDR1 is SGHRS, CDR2 YFSETQ. The CDR3 is 14 residues long. Here the CDR3 DNA reads TGCGCCGGCAGCCCGAGGGGACAGGGCTACGAGCAGTACTTC. Translating gives CAGSPRGQGYEQYF.